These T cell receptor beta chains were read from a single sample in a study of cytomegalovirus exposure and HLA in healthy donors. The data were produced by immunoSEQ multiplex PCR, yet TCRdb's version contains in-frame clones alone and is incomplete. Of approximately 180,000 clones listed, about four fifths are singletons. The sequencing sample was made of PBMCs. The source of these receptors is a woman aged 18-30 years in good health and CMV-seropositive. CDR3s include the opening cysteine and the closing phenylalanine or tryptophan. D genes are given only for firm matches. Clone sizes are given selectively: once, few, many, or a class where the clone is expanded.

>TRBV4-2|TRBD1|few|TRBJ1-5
CASSLLDRGVNQPQHF
TGTGCCAGCAGCCTCTTGGACAGGGGGGTGAATCAGCCCCAGCATTTT
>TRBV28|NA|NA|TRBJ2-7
CASNLRGGGDEQYF
TGTGCCAGCAATTTGAGGGGGGGTGGAGACGAGCAGTACTTC
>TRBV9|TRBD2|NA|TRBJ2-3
CASSVEASGGADTQYF
TGTGCCAGCAGCGTAGAGGCTAGCGGGGGGGCTGATACGCAGTATTTT
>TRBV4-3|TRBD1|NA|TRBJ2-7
CASSRTPGQGNEQYF
TGCGCCAGCAGCCGGACTCCGGGACAGGGAAACGAGCAGTACTTC
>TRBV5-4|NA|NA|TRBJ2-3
CASSLKLDTQYF
TGTGCCAGCAGCTTGAAACTGGATACGCAGTATTTT
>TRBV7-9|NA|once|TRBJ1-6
CASSTDNSPLHF
TGTGCCAGCAGTACGGATAATTCACCCCTCCACTTT
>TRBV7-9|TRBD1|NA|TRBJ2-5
CASSLVGTVQETQYF
TGTGCCAGCAGCTTAGTCGGGACAGTCCAAGAGACCCAGTACTTC
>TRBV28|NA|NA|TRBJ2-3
CASSTSPDTQYF
TGTGCCAGCAGTACTAGCCCAGATACGCAGTATTTT
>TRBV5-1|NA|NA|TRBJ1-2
CASSLSRGQIYGYTF
TGCGCCAGCAGCTTGTCTCGCGGACAAATATATGGCTACACCTTC
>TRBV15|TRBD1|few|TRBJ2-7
CATSREQGATYEQYF
TGTGCCACCAGCAGAGAACAGGGGGCAACCTACGAGCAGTACTTC
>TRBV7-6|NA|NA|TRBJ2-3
CASSNSRAGNLNTQYF
TGTGCCAGCAGTAATTCCCGGGCGGGGAACTTGAATACGCAGTATTTT
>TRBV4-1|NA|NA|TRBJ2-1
CASSQDVAKGLEQFF
TGCGCCAGCAGCCAAGATGTGGCTAAGGGGCTTGAGCAGTTCTTC
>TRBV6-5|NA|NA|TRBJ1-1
CASSSGVSTEAFF
TGTGCCAGCAGTTCCGGGGTGTCCACTGAAGCTTTCTTT
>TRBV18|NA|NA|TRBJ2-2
CASSKDRGSPGELFF
TGTGCCAGCTCAAAGGACCGGGGTAGCCCCGGGGAGCTGTTTTTT
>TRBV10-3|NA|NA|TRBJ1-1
CAIGPGSDTEAFF
TGTGCCATCGGGCCGGGGTCGGACACTGAAGCTTTCTTT
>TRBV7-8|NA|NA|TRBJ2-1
CASSLEYNSYNEQFF
TGTGCCAGCAGCCTAGAGTATAATAGCTACAATGAGCAGTTCTTC
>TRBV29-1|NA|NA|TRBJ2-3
CSVESNRGTDTQYF
TGCAGCGTTGAGTCTAACAGGGGCACAGATACGCAGTATTTT
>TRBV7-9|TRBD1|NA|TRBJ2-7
CASQRTGGSYEQYF
TGTGCCAGCCAGCGGACAGGGGGGAGCTACGAGCAGTACTTC
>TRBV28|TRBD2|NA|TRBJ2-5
CASSLTGGEETQYF
TGTGCCAGCAGTTTAACGGGGGGGGAAGAGACCCAGTACTTC
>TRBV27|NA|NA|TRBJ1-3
CASSWDFGNTIYF
TGTGCCAGCAGTTGGGACTTTGGAAACACCATATATTTT
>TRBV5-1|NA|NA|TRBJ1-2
CASSAAAREGGYTF
TGCGCCAGCAGCGCGGCGGCCAGGGAAGGCGGCTACACCTTC
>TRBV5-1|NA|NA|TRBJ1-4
CASSWGGPVGKLFF
TGCGCCAGCAGCTGGGGAGGGCCCGTAGGGAAACTGTTTTTT
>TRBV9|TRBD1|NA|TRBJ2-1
CASSFMGQGVHEQFF
TGTGCCAGCAGCTTTATGGGACAGGGTGTCCATGAGCAGTTCTTC
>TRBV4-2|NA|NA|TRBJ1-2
CASTDPGLGDTNYGYTF
TGTGCCAGCACCGACCCTGGGCTGGGTGACACTAACTATGGCTACACCTTC
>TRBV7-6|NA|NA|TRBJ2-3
CASSLGHRFTDTQYF
TGTGCCAGCAGCTTAGGCCACAGGTTCACAGATACGCAGTATTTT
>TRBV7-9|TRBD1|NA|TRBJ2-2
CASSPRTGAGELFF
TGTGCCAGCAGCCCCCGGACAGGGGCCGGGGAGCTGTTTTTT